This T cell receptor beta chain is drawn from a study of a mutant IDH1 vaccine in newly diagnosed glioma. Study-wide context: V12 took place at week 35, and V13 at week 47.

Details on this clone: Its antigen is as yet unknown.

Described time point: week 35, safety follow-up. All doses held 300 ug of mutant IDH1 20-mer peptide, with topical imiquimod. Patients in the study were vaccinated eight times, receiving shots in weeks 1, 3, 5, 7, 11, 15, 19 and 23. The V gene lost 1 base and the J gene lost 7 bases, with 11 bases spanning the gap. The CDR3 spans 13 residues. CDR1 is GTSNPN, CDR2 SVGIG, per germline (reference sequence). Produced via immunoSEQ multiplex PCR; TCRdb's table is partial and in-frame only. The table shows around 32,000 clones, with around 77% occurring only once. Sequencing was performed on PBMCs, taken from a glioma patient whose treatment included an IDH1 peptide vaccine. The source is a woman aged 25 to 39 with glioma. Some clones in this sample may be carry-over from other donors' samples. The chain employs TRBV30 and TRBJ2-1, with a possible D match to TRBD2 (6 bases). The CDR3 nucleotides are TGTGCCTGGAGTGCGGGAGTCGGAAATGAGCAGTTCTTC. Translation: CAWSAGVGNEQFF.